This T cell receptor (beta chain) was identified during a study of blood T cell repertoires in COVID-19. Whole-study context: The United States, Italy and Spain provided the acute and convalescent COVID-19 samples. PBMCs, B-cell-depleted T cells, or T cells provided the cDNA or gDNA that made up the material.

This clone was seen a single time. Authors' data handling: Amplification of reference gene primers was used by the study to estimate nucleated cell counts. The protocol was immunoSEQ multiplex PCR, while the TCRdb copy is restricted to in-frame clones and leaves out a portion. That table gives V, J and clone size, and the DNA gave D and trimming. The sample lists 250,000 to 300,000 clones; approximately 90% were seen once. CDR3 length: 14 residues. Germline trimming cut 3 bases from V and 6 bases from J; bases unmatched to any gene: 4. Source material: peripheral blood. This receptor was obtained from a woman in her forties who had recovered from COVID-19. This chain joins TRBV5-3 and TRBJ2-7, with 12 bases that match TRBD2. TRBV5-3 is recorded as an ORF, its role being uncertain. For the CDR3, the DNA is TGTGCCAGAAGCTCTAGCGGGAGGGCCTTCGAGCAGTACGTC. Its protein is CARSSSGRAFEQYV.